Only a few counts were recorded for the clone carrying this T cell receptor beta chain. Its antigen is as yet unknown. The record originates from a study of T cells in Graves' hyperthyroidism and ophthalmopathy. Using less than 12 ml of fresh peripheral blood, PBMCs were prepared. This CDR3 has 14 residues. Germline V lookup: CDR1 DFQATT, CDR2 SNEGSKA (reference sequence). V lost 2 bases and J lost 0, with 11 bases in between. Study-level results: Ophthalmopathy could be told apart from stable hyperthyroidism with a 13 V-J model. Blood shared most expanded thyroid clonotypes above 0.001. The model foresaw ophthalmopathy a median approximately 6.3 months prior to onset.

The TCR beta CDR3 regions underwent amplification using RNA transcripts as the source. Initially, a first-round RT-PCR of the TCR CDR3 employed the HTBI primer set. TCRdb reprocessed the multiplex PCR reads via MiXCR and lists one record per CDR3 protein. The repertoire consists of hundreds of thousands of distinct CDR3 sequences, with 11% to 15% occurring once and the leading ten covering roughly a tenth. The genes are TRBV20-1 and TRBJ2-7; possible D gene TRBD1, 5 bases. Sample: blood. This receptor was identified in a woman between 18 and 30 years old with Graves' hyperthyroidism. CDR3 in DNA: TGCAGTGCTAGATGGCTAGGGGCCTCCTACGAGCAGTACTTC. Translated, it gives CSARWLGASYEQYF.